This T cell receptor beta chain was found in a study of cytomegalovirus exposure and HLA in healthy donors (dated by TCRdb to the late 2010s). About the investigation overall: An earlier analysis of a few hundred of the donors reported 276 Gb of sequence data and 95 million to 130 million unique TCR beta sequences obtained from around 190 million T cells. An early release that covered fewer than 800 HLA-typed donors contained approximately 300 gigabases of sequencing data and approximately 85 million unique TCR sequences. The genetic ancestry cluster associated with self-reported Caucasian donors included 81% of the 350 to 500 genotyped donors. The study was designed to test whether signatures of past pathogen exposure could be identified by cataloging public T cell receptors. The study used immunosequencing to profile the T cell repertoires of 666 subjects and linked those repertoires to cytomegalovirus serostatus. A separate validation cohort of approximately 130 different subjects was used in addition to the approximately 610-subject first cohort. The study combined high-throughput TCR immunosequencing, statistical association of individual TCRs with disease status, and machine learning to predict cytomegalovirus infection status. A later analysis re-examined previously published TCR beta repertoires from about 670 donors and added high-resolution HLA genotyping to investigate patterns of TCR occurrence. The later analysis used no new phenotypic data to find candidate immune exposures, relying instead on TCR beta sequences and their occurrence across donors. To decide whether each TCR beta V gene segment behaved as functional or pseudogenic, an earlier analysis of approximately 600 of the donors relied on high-throughput TCR beta sequencing. Donor age, sex, ethnicity and CMV serostatus were collected together with the repertoire data. Genome-wide SNP genotypes for about 65% of the roughly 700 donors were used in a later genetic analysis, which treated that subset as a discovery cohort. All discovery cohort repertoires had been generated using a single sequencing platform. HLA typing covered class I and class II loci at four-digit resolution. Typing coverage differed by locus: A, B, C, DRB1 and DQB1 were typed in roughly 629-640 donors, DQA1 in around 500, DPA1 in some 600, and DPB1 in roughly 470. Because of strong linkage in the cohort, 5 or 6 DR-DQ haplotypes were treated as single units for association and clustering. Among about 370 genotyped donors of the cohort, an average of around 250,000 unique TCR beta nucleotide sequences was sequenced per donor, of which 15% to 20% were non-productive.

What the research found in general, with its limitations: A further reported finding was that TCR beta sequences accurately predicted the HLA-A and HLA-B alleles for most subjects in the first cohort. Specific HLA alleles were associated with roughly 16,000 TCR beta sequences at a false discovery rate of 0.05 in a later analysis. Roughly uniform sequencing depth across donors was assumed in presence/absence analyses, although this assumption may not hold. In both the original and validation cohorts, the classifier was reported to diagnose cytomegalovirus status with high specificity and sensitivity. A later analysis found that most CMV-associated TCR beta chains appeared HLA-restricted, with HLA associations seemingly driven largely by CMV exposure. Because counts were too low, about 18 rarely observed V segments, including chromosome 9 orphons, were excluded from the earlier analysis of 587 of the donors. In a later analysis, HLA-associated TCR beta chains were found to be more clonally expanded and to have lower generation probabilities than equally common non-associated chains. According to a later genetic analysis, donors in an Asian-associated ancestry cluster had fewer N-insertions in productive TCRs than the approximately 700-donor mean. A group of highly shared sequence variants was considered likely to be a technical artifact of the sequencing pipeline. The only immune exposure information available for the cohort was CMV serostatus. The authors suggested that the approach could potentially be generalized to other disease states and immunological phenotypes. Most TCR sequences were seen in very few donors, while some public TCRs were found in many individuals. A total of around 150 TCR beta chains were listed by the study as associated with cytomegalovirus. Because HLA typing was unavailable for some donors at each locus, only the typed subset was used in association tests. In this cohort, only TCR beta chains were sequenced, and detectable features were limited by the absence of alpha or paired-chain data. In an earlier analysis of more than 500 of the donors, most TCR beta V segments appeared in productive rearrangements about 87% or about 30% of the time, broadly matching IMGT annotations. According to a later analysis, parvovirus B19, influenza, CMV and Epstein-Barr virus appeared linked to several top co-occurrence clusters. In a later analysis, the rate of TCR association differed among HLA loci, with DRB1 alleles having the most associated TCRs and HLA-C alleles having the fewest. Linkage disequilibrium might explain the correlated functional status among segregating V segments, but an unknown experimental factor could not be excluded. Some IMGT-functional V segments, including TRBV6-2 and TRBV6-3, could not be distinguished by the 87-base-pair reads and were therefore excluded. An association between a missense DCLRE1C variant and V-gene and J-gene trimming of TCR beta chains was found in a later genetic analysis and replicated in an independent cohort. When HLA alleles, especially DR and DQ, strongly co-occurred, TCR associations were difficult to assign to individual alleles. A few of the identified cytomegalovirus-associated TCR beta chains were confirmed in vitro to be specific for cytomegalovirus antigens.

The cohort was made up of around 720 healthy bone marrow donors. All cohort members were sampled while nominally healthy, although unrecorded immune exposures were likely present. Of the approximately 670 cohort members, about 290 had a positive CMV serostatus and approximately 400 had a negative one, while no CMV serostatus was recorded for the donor. A peripheral blood sample was collected from each donor, and TCR beta sequencing was performed on peripheral blood mononuclear cells. The Qiagen DNeasy Blood Extraction Kit was used to extract genomic DNA from the blood cell samples. Measured from the cysteine to the phenylalanine, the CDR3 is 14 residues long. Only CDR3 DNA remains: 42 bases, in frame from the first base. V is pared back by 6 bases and J by 2 bases, with 14 bases lying between the germline termini. From a lookup of the germline V gene, CDR1 and CDR2 are MNHEY and SVGAGI. Library prep was done by the immunoSEQ multiplex PCR assay. For the multiplex PCR, a mixture combining 60 forward primers for TCR Vbeta segments and 13 reverse primers for TCR Jbeta segments was used. The CDR3 region of rearranged TCR beta genes was amplified from genomic DNA by a multiplex PCR assay. The amplified TCR beta libraries were sequenced on the Illumina HiSeq System as 87-base-pair reads. In the source study's methods: In a later analysis, tens of millions of unique TCR beta chains were counted across the 690 or so repertoires, and roughly 11 million of these chains were shared by at least two donors. Raw reads were error-corrected and collapsed into unique sequences by a nearest-neighbor algorithm in which closely related sequences were merged to remove PCR and sequencing errors. To assign V, D and J gene segments, CDR3 sequences were aligned to IMGT reference sequences. For a sequence to be retained, at least a six-nucleotide match to both a V gene segment and a J gene segment was required. Rearrangements were classified as productive when the CDR3 lacked stop codons and remained in frame with V and J, and all other rearrangements were classified as non-productive. Following IMGT convention, CDR3 was defined as the stretch from the second conserved V-encoded cysteine to the conserved J-encoded phenylalanine. Sequences without an unambiguous match to a single V gene segment were excluded from the earlier analysis of several hundred of the donors. In an earlier analysis of roughly 600 of the donors, a V segment was called functional when productive rearrangements were above 56.7%, and segregating when the standard deviation between donors exceeded 5%. A statistical classification framework was built for diagnosing cytomegalovirus status from the catalog of TCR beta chain sequences. V and J gene assignment, in a later analysis, came from comparing TCR nucleotide sequences with IMGT/GENE-DB human TR gene sequences. In a later analysis, CDR3 sequences and most-parsimonious VDJ recombination scenarios were assigned using the TCRdist pipeline. A later analysis defined each TCR beta chain by its CDR3 amino acid sequence plus V-gene family, and excluded reads lacking a unique V-gene family. To address suspected cross-contamination and a sequencing artifact, a later analysis removed roughly 640 highly shared, low-generation-probability nucleotide sequences. In a later analysis, a clonal expansion index was calculated for each public chain from normalized within-repertoire ranks of inferred template counts. Generation probabilities in a later analysis came from a VDJ recombination model fitted to out-of-frame rearrangements, and those results were checked against IGoR. Hypergeometric tests were used in a later analysis to score TCR-TCR, TCR-HLA and TCR-CMV co-occurrence, with a repertoire-size bias correction applied to the TCR pairs. To estimate false discovery rates, a later analysis permuted the HLA or CMV assignments 20 times. In a later analysis, co-occurring TCRs were grouped using DBSCAN, with TCRdist sequence similarity added in when clustering inside HLA-allele-positive subsets. Co-occurrence clustering excluded repertoires with fewer than 30,000 or more than 120,000 public chains, plus five with anomalous nucleotide sharing. TCRdb's version of the immuneACCESS table is confined to in-frame rearrangements and falls short of the full clone set. An unresolved V gene accounts for under half of the shortfall where checked; the remainder is of unknown origin. V and J calls and clone size come straight from that table; D and trimming were deduced from the DNA. The sample data list about 140,000 clones, and approximately 62% of these were observed just once. The ten largest clonotypes hold 1.5% to 2% of the sample.

In the case of this clone: Its cognate antigen has yet to be identified. Per-base qualities were not stored, and no clone one base away is much larger.

The sample consisted of PBMCs. The chain couples TRBV6-5 to TRBJ2-7; matching of 6 bases hints at TRBD1 as the D gene. The TCR comes from a human donor in good health. The encoded CDR3 is CASRPRGLTYEQYF. The base sequence is TGTGCCAGCAGACCCAGGGGCCTAACCTACGAGCAGTACTTC.